Detailed here is one T cell receptor beta chain. Antigen specificity is unknown. Whole blood was used without fractionation, so all unsorted peripheral T cells were included. The V end lost 6 bases, the J end lost 0 bases, and 18 bases lay between the germline ends. Germline CDR1 is MNHNS and CDR2 is SASEGT. This CDR3 has 16 residues. Alpha and beta constant-region primers primed reverse transcription of around 0.5 ug RNA. Using multiplexing indices, alpha and beta chain libraries were generated apart by chain-specific third strand synthesis. TCRdb analysed the 5' RACE reads with MiXCR anew, one entry per CDR3 protein. The sample contains tens of thousands of distinct CDR3 sequences, about 9% of which appear only once. This sample is drawn from a study of HIV-infected patients and healthy controls. Overall study results and limits: Compared with controls, mean Gini indices were significantly raised in HIV-infected repertoires, possibly indicating oligoclonality. During therapy, HIV-associated CDR3s fell significantly in frequency, while CMV-associated CDR3s did not change significantly.

This clonotype was obtained from an adult in good health. The sequencing input was blood. The rearrangement links TRBV6-1 to TRBJ2-7, with D possibly matching TRBD2 (6 bases). CDR3 amino acids: CASRVYRDSSSYEQYF. The DNA of the CDR3 is TGTGCCAGCAGGGTATACCGGGACTCGAGCTCCTACGAGCAGTACTTC.